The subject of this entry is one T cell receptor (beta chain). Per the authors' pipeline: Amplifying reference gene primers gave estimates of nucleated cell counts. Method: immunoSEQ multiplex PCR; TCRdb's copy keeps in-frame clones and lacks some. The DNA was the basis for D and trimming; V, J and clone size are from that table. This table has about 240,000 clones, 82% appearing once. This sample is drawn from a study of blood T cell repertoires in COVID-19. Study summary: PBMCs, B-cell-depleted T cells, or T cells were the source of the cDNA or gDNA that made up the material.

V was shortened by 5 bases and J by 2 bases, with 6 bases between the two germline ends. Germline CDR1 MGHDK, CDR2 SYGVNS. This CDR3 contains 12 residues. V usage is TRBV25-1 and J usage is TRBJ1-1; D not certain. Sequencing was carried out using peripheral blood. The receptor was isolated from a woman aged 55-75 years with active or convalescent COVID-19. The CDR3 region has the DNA TGTGCCAGCAGTCTCTCCAACACTGAAGCTTTCTTT. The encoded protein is CASSLSNTEAFF.